These T cell receptor beta chains were read from a single sample in a study of CD8+ T cells in alopecia areata. Measured with immunoSEQ multiplex PCR; TCRdb has only the in-frame clones, and not every one. The data contain about 130,000 clones, approximately 53% of them singletons. The sample here was CD4+ T cells sorted from blood, taken at week 0. The receptors here all came from a human donor with alopecia areata. Both conserved end residues are part of each CDR3. The D gene is left open where the match is weak. Where a row states a size, it is once, few, many or the class of an expanded clone; other rows omit it.

len | j_gene | abundance | d_gene | v_gene | CDR3aa | CDR3nt
15 | TRBJ2-3 | NA | TRBD2 | TRBV7-2 | CASSLSSGSEDTQYF | TGTGCCAGCAGCTTGTCTAGCGGGAGTGAAGATACGCAGTATTTT
15 | TRBJ1-1 | NA | NA | TRBV11-2 | CASSLGRAEGTEAFF | TGTGCCAGCAGCTTGGGCCGGGCGGAGGGCACTGAAGCTTTCTTT
15 | TRBJ2-7 | NA | TRBD1 | TRBV5-1 | CASSSGQGKFDEQYF | TGCGCCAGCAGCTCCGGACAGGGTAAATTCGACGAGCAGTACTTC
14 | TRBJ2-1 | NA | NA | TRBV2 | CASSDERGYNEQFF | TGTGCCAGCAGTGACGAGCGCGGCTACAATGAGCAGTTCTTC
17 | TRBJ2-3 | NA | TRBD2 | TRBV29-1 | CSVDPPLLAGGGDTQYF | TGCAGCGTTGACCCCCCCCTACTAGCGGGGGGCGGGGATACGCAGTATTTT
14 | TRBJ1-1 | few | NA | TRBV5-1 | CASSLEIMNTEAFF | TGCGCCAGCAGCTTGGAAATAATGAACACTGAAGCTTTCTTT
15 | TRBJ2-3 | NA | TRBD2 | TRBV10-2 | CASSPGLAGRDTQYF | TGCGCCAGCAGCCCGGGACTAGCGGGGCGAGATACGCAGTATTTT
17 | TRBJ2-4 | NA | NA | TRBV7-9 | CASSHKPEPEAKNIQYF | TGTGCCAGCAGCCATAAGCCCGAACCAGAAGCCAAAAACATTCAGTACTTC
13 | TRBJ2-7 | NA | NA | TRBV5-4 | CASSFTGKSEQYF | TGTGCCAGCAGCTTCACAGGGAAAAGCGAGCAGTACTTC
15 | TRBJ2-1 | few | TRBD2 | TRBV15 | CATKGEAGGFHEQFF | TGTGCCACCAAGGGAGAAGCGGGAGGTTTCCATGAGCAGTTCTTC
14 | TRBJ2-2 | NA | NA | TRBV28 | CASSPLPGTGELFF | TGTGCCAGCAGTCCCCTTCCGGGGACCGGGGAGCTGTTTTTT
14 | TRBJ2-4 | NA | TRBD2 | TRBV19 | CASTVMAGVNIQYF | TGTGCCAGTACGGTTATGGCGGGAGTGAACATTCAGTACTTC
16 | TRBJ2-7 | NA | NA | TRBV9 | CASSASGTPLGNEQYF | TGTGCCAGCAGCGCCTCCGGGACTCCGCTGGGGAACGAGCAGTACTTC
13 | TRBJ1-1 | once | NA | TRBV6-1 | CASTPFRNTEAFF | TGTGCCAGCACCCCCTTTCGGAACACTGAAGCTTTCTTT
14 | TRBJ1-3 | once | NA | TRBV29-1 | CSVSGGSLENTIYF | TGCAGCGTTAGCGGCGGATCCCTGGAAAACACCATATATTTT
18 | TRBJ1-5 | few | TRBD1 | TRBV18 | CASSPDRGSRFGNQPQHF | TGTGCCAGCTCACCGGACAGGGGTTCCCGTTTTGGGAATCAGCCCCAGCATTTT
15 | TRBJ2-7 | NA | NA | TRBV27 | CASSLRAHEDYEQYF | TGTGCCAGCAGTTTGCGGGCCCACGAGGACTACGAGCAGTACTTC
16 | TRBJ2-3 | NA | NA | TRBV5-4 | CASSLPQARGPDTQYF | TGTGCCAGCAGCTTGCCCCAAGCCCGGGGGCCAGATACGCAGTATTTT
14 | TRBJ2-7 | NA | TRBD2 | TRBV6-5 | CASSSRDYSYEQYF | TGTGCCAGCAGTAGCCGGGACTACTCCTACGAGCAGTACTTC
17 | TRBJ2-3 | few | NA | TRBV7-9 | CASSSFRETFFTDTQYF | TGTGCCAGCAGCTCCTTCAGGGAAACTTTCTTCACAGATACGCAGTATTTT
15 | TRBJ2-7 | NA | TRBD2 | TRBV5-1 | CASSPASGSVSEQYF | TGCGCCAGCAGCCCTGCTAGCGGGAGTGTGTCCGAGCAGTACTTC
14 | TRBJ1-4 | NA | TRBD1 | TRBV28 | CASRPTGTNEKLFF | TGTGCCAGCAGACCGACAGGGACAAATGAAAAACTGTTTTTT
19 | TRBJ2-6 | NA | NA | TRBV5-1 | CASSLAGGRLSVGANVLTF | TGCGCCAGCAGCTTGGCCGGCGGACGCCTTTCTGTTGGGGCCAACGTCCTGACTTTC